This record concerns one T cell receptor (beta chain) sequence. TCR beta sequencing was performed on blood CD8+ and CD4+ T cells. Healthy donors formed controls matched for age and sex. In contrast to the negatively isolated CD8+ and CD4+ T cells, TEMRA cells were FACS-enriched. The RNA input was 0.5 to 1 ug, and it was reverse transcribed with random hexamers. Amplification of TCR beta CDR3 by immunoSEQ multiplex PCR spanned 54 Vbeta and 13 Jbeta. TCRdb redid the calling of the immunoSEQ multiplex PCR reads with MiXCR, one entry per CDR3 protein. The data show roughly 60,000 distinct CDR3 sequences, around nine tenths seen once. The data originate from a study of CD8 T cells in Susac syndrome. V dropped 0 bases and J dropped 3 bases, with 16 bases sitting between them. CDR3 length equals 16 residues. The germline CDR1 and CDR2 sequences are SGHRS and YFSETQ.

This clonotype was sampled from a human donor in good health. Material for sequencing was CD8+ T cells from PBMCs. The V and J genes are TRBV5-1 and TRBJ2-7, with D tentatively TRBD1 or TRBD2 (5 bases each). CDR3 sequence (DNA): TGCGCCAGCAGCTTGGTCGGGGCCGGCCCTCTCTACGAGCAGTACTTC. Encoded protein: CASSLVGAGPLYEQYF.